This TCR beta chain is from a study of shared clonotypes between healthy human individuals. Study in general: Per-donor plates numbered three CD4 naive, three CD4 memory, two CD8 naive and one CD8 memory. Study conclusions and caveats: Only blood underwent sampling, and tissue repertoires likely differ. Among a handful of donors, approximately 5% of naive CD4 clonotypes were found in common.

The germline V and J ends were trimmed by 3 bases and 1 base, with 13 bases remaining between them. The germline CDR1 and CDR2 sequences are LNHDA and SQIVND (reference sequence). This CDR3 contains 15 residues. Assay execution proceeded at the deep level. The assay was immunoSEQ multiplex PCR, and TCRdb's table has in-frame clones only and misses some. The repertoire includes about 2.1 million clones, under 95% of them detected once, and around 1.7% sits in the top ten. Remarks on this clone: Its target is unknown. The same CDR3 can be traced to other DNA sequences in this sample.

Naive-designated CD8 cells lacked CD45RO, were positively enriched for CCR7, and omitted terminally differentiated effector memory CD45RA+ cells. The rearrangement uses TRBV19 and TRBJ2-7, with a possible D match to TRBD2 (6 bases). Input material: naive CD8+ T cells from PBMCs. This TCR was recovered from a man younger than 35 in good health. Some clones in this sample may be carry-over from other donors' samples. The CDR3: CASSIGGRGSYEQYF. CDR3 sequence (DNA): TGTGCCAGTAGTATCGGAGGGAGAGGGTCCTACGAGCAGTACTTC. The entire variable domain, with the rest obtained from reference TRBV19 and TRBJ2-7, is as follows: DGGITQSPKYLFRKEGQNVTLSCEQNLNHDAMYWYRQDPGQGLRLIYYSQIVNDFQKGDIAEGYSVSREKKESFPLTVTSAQKNPTAFYLCASSIGGRGSYEQYFGPGTRLTVT.